This T cell receptor (beta chain) comes out of a study of blood T cell repertoires in COVID-19. About the research overall: Samples taken during acute and convalescent COVID-19 were collected in the United States, Italy and Spain.

TCRdb's table, derived via immunoSEQ multiplex PCR, lists solely in-frame clones and lacks some. Of tens of thousands of clones listed, more than 70% are singletons. CDR1 is SGHRS and CDR2 is YFSETQ in the germline V gene. Trimming left V 0 bases short and J 4 bases short, with 11 bases between. The CDR3 runs 15 residues. V is TRBV5-1 and J is TRBJ2-1; tentatively, D is TRBD1 (5 bases). Material for sequencing was peripheral blood. This sequence was found in an elderly woman in a cohort sampled during active or convalescent COVID-19. The CDR3 spells CASSLEAGKYNEQFF. The CDR3 nucleotides read TGCGCCAGCAGCTTGGAGGCAGGGAAGTACAATGAGCAGTTCTTC. Complete variable domain (other parts from reference TRBV5-1 and TRBJ2-1): KAGVTQTPRYLIKTRGQQVTLSCSPISGHRSVSWYQQTPGQGLQFLFEYFSETQRNKGNFPGRFSGRQFSNSRSEMNVSTLELGDSALYLCASSLEAGKYNEQFFGPGTRLTVL.